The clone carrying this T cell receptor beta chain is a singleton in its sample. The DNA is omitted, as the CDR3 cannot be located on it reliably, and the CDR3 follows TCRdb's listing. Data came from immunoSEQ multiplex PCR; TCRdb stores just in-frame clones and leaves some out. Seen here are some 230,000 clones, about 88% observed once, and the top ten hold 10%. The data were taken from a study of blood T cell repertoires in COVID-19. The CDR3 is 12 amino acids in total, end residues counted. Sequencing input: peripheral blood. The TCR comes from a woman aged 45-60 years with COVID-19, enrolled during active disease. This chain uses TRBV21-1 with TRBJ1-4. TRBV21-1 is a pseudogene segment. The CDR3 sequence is CASLRKEKNCFF.